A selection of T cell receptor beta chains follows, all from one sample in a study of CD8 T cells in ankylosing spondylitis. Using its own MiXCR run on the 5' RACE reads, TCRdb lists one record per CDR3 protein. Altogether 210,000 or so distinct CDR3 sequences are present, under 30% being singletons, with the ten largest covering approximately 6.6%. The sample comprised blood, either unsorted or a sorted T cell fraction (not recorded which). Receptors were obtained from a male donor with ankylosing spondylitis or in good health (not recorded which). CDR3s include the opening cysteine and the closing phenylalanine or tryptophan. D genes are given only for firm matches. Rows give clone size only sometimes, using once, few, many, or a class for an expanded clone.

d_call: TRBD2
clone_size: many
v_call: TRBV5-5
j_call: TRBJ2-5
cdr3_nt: TGTGCCAGCAGGAACAAACTAGCGGGAGTGAGAGAGACCCAGTACTTC
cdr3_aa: CASRNKLAGVRETQYF

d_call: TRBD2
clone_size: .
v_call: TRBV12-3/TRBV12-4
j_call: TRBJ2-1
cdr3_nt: TGTGCCTGCTGGGCCGGGAGGGGTTCGTTCTTC
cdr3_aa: CACWAGRGSFF

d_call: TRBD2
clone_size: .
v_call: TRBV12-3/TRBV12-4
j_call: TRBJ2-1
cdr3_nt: TGTGCCAGCAGCAGGGGCCCGGGACTAGAGATCTTC
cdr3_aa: CASSRGPGLEIF

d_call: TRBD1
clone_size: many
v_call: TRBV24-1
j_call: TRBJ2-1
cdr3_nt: TGTGCCACCAGCTTGACAGGGGAATCGTACAATGAGCAGTTCTTC
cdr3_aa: CATSLTGESYNEQFF

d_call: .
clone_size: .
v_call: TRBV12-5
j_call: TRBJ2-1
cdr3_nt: TGTGCTAGTGGCCCTCATTACTACAATGAGCAGTTCTTC
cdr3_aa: CASGPHYYNEQFF

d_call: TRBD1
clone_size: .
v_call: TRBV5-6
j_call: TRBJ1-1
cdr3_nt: TGTGCCAGCAGCCGTAAGACAGGGAGAGGGAACACTGAAGCTTTCTTT
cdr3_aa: CASSRKTGRGNTEAFF

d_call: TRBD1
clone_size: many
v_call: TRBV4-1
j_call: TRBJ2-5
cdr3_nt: TGCGCCAGCAGCCGCCCGACAGGGTACCAAGAGACCCAGTACTTC
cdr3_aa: CASSRPTGYQETQYF

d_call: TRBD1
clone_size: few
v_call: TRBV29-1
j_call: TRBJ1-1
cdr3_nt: TGCAGCGTTGTGAGGGGGCGTCCCACTGAAGCTTTCTTT
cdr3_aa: CSVVRGRPTEAFF

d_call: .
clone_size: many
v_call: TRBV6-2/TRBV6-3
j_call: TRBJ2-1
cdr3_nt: TGTGCCAGCAGTTACTCGACCCCCATGAAGCAGTTCTTC
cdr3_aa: CASSYSTPMKQFF

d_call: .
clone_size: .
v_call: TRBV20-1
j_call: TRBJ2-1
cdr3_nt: TGCAGGGTACTAGCATCTAGCTACAATGAGCAGTTCTTC
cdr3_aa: CRVLASSYNEQFF

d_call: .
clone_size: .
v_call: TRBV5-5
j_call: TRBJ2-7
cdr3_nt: TGTGCCAGCAGCTTGGCCGACAAGACCTACGAGCAGTACTTC
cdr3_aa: CASSLADKTYEQYF

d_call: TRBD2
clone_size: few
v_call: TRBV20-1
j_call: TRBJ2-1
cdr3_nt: TGCAGTGCTAGTTCGGGACTAGCGGGAGGCACTGAGCAGTTCTTC
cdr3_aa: CSASSGLAGGTEQFF

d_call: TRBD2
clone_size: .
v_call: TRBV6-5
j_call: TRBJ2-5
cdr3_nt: TGTGCCAGCAGTTACTTAGCGGGAGCCCCCCAAGAGACCCAGTACTTC
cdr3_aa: CASSYLAGAPQETQYF

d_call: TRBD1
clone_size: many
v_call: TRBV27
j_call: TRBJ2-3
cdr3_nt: TGTGCCAGCAGTTCTCCGGGACAGCCATTTATTAGCACAGATACGCAGTATTTT
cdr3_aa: CASSSPGQPFISTDTQYF

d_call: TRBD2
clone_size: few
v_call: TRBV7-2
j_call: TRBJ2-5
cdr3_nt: TGTGCCAGCAGCGGGGCGGGGGTTATGGAGACCCAGTACTTC
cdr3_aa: CASSGAGVMETQYF

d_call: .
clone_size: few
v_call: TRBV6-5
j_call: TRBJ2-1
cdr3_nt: TGTGCCAGCAGTTACTCGAGTTATGAGCAGTTCTTC
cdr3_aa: CASSYSSYEQFF

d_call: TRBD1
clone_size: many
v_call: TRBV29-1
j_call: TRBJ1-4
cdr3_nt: TGCAGCGTTGAATTAGGGCAGGGGGGTGATGAAAAACTGTTTTTT
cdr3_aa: CSVELGQGGDEKLFF

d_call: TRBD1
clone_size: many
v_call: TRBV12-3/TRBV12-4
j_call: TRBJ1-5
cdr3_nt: TGTGCCAGCAGCACCACCGACAGGGGGCCTTATCAGCCCCAGCATTTT
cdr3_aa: CASSTTDRGPYQPQHF

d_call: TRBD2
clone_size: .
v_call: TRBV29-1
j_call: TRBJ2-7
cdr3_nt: TGCAGCGCCGCCGGGGGGGCCTACGAGCAGTACTTC
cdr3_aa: CSAAGGAYEQYF

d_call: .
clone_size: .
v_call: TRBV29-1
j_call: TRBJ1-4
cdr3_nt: TGCAGCGCCAGAACCAATGAAAAACTGTTTTTT
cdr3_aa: CSARTNEKLFF

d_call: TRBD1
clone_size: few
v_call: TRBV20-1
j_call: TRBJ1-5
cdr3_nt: TGCAGTGCTATCAGGGGGGATAGCAATCAGCCCCAGCATTTT
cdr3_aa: CSAIRGDSNQPQHF

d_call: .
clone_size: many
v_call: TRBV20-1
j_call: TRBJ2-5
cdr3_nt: TGCAGTGGGCGACAGCAATTCCACCAAGAGACCCAGTACTTC
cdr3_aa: CSGRQQFHQETQYF

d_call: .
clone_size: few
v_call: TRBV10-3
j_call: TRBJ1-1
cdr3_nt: TGTGCCATCATGGCAGGTATGAACACTGAAGCTTTCTTT
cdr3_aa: CAIMAGMNTEAFF

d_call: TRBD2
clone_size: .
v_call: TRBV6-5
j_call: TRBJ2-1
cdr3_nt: TGTGCCAGCAGTTACCGGACTAGCGGGTTCGATGAGCAGTTCTTC
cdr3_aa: CASSYRTSGFDEQFF

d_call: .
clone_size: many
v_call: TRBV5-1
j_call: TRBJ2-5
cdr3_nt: TGCGCCAGCAGCGCGGGACATCAACAAGAGACCCAGTACTTC
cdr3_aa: CASSAGHQQETQYF

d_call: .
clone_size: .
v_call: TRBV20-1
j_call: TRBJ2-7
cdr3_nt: TGCAGTGCTAGAAGTGGGGCGCTATCCTACGAGCAGTACTTC
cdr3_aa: CSARSGALSYEQYF

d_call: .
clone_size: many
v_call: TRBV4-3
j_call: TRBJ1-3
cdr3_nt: TGCGCCAGCAGCCAAGCCAACTCCGGCACCATATATTTT
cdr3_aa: CASSQANSGTIYF

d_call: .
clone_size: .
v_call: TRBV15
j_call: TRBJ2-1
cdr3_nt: TGTGCCACCAGCAGAACGACAGGAATCTACAATGAGCAGTTCTTC
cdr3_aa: CATSRTTGIYNEQFF

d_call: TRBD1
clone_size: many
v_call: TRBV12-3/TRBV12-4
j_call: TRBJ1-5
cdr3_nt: TGTGCCAGCACTTGGACAGGCGGTAATCAGCCCCAGCATTTT
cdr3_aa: CASTWTGGNQPQHF

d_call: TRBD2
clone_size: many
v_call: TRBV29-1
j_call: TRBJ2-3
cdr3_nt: TGCAGCGTTGGGACTAGCGGGAGATCAGATACGCAGTATTTT
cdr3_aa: CSVGTSGRSDTQYF

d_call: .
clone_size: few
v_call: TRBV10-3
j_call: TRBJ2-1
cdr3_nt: TGTGCCATCAGTGAGTCGGTAGCGCGAGGGGTAGAGCAGTTCTTC
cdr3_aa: CAISESVARGVEQFF

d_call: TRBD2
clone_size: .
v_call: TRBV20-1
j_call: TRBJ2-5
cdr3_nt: TGCAGTGCTATTAGTGCGGTAGCGGGGTACCAAGAGACCCAGTACTTC
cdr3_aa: CSAISAVAGYQETQYF

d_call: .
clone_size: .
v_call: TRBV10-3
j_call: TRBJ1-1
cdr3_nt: TGTGCCATCAGTGGACAACCGAACACTGAAGCTTTCTTT
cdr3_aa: CAISGQPNTEAFF

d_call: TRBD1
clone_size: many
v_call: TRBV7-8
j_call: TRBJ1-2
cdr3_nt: TGTGCCAGCAGCTTAGCCAGGACAGGGTCTGGCTACACCTTC
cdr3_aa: CASSLARTGSGYTF

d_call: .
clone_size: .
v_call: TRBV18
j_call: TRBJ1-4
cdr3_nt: TGTGCCAGCTCACCAACGACCGGGCAGGATGAAAAACTGTTTTTT
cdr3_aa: CASSPTTGQDEKLFF

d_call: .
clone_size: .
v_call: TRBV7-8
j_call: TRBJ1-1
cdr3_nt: TGTGCCAGCAGCTTAGCCTCGGGCACTGAAGCTTTCTTT
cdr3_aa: CASSLASGTEAFF

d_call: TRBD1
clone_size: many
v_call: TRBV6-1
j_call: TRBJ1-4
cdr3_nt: TGTGCCAGCAGTGAGGGACAGCGCTCAACTAATGAAAAACTGTTTTTT
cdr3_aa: CASSEGQRSTNEKLFF

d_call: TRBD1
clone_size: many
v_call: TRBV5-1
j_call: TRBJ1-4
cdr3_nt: TGCGCCAGCAGACAGGGACAGGGGAGGATTGAAAAACTGTTTTTT
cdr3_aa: CASRQGQGRIEKLFF

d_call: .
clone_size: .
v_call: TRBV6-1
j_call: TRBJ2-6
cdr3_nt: TGTGCCAGCAGTGACGCGGGCTCTGGGGCCAACGTCCTGACTTTC
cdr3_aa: CASSDAGSGANVLTF

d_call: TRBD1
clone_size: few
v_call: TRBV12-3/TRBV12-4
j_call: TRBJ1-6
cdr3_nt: TGTGCCAGCAGTCTCAGCTCGGACAGGCTAAATAATTCACCCCTCCACTTT
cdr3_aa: CASSLSSDRLNNSPLHF

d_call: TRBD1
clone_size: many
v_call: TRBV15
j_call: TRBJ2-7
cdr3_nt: TGTGCCACCAGCAGAATAGGACAGGGGGCCCACGAGCAGTACTTC
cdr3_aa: CATSRIGQGAHEQYF

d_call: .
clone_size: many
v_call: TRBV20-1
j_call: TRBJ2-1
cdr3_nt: TGCAGTGCTAAAGGCAGGGGTGTCGACAATGAGCAGTTCTTC
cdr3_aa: CSAKGRGVDNEQFF

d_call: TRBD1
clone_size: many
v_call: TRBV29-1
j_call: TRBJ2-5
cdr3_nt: TGCAGCGTTGCCAGGGGGCAGGAAGAGACCCAGTACTTC
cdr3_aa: CSVARGQEETQYF

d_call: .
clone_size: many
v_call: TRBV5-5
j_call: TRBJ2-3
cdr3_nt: TGTGCCAGCAGCTCTCCCGAGCGGAGCACAGATACGCAGTATTTT
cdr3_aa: CASSSPERSTDTQYF

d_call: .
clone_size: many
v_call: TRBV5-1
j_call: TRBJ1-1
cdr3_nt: TGCGCCAGCAGCTTAAGAACAGCGAACACTGAAGCTTTCTTT
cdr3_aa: CASSLRTANTEAFF

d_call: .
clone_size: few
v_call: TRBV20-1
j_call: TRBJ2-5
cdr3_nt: TGCAGTGCGCCAGAGGTTCTGGGCCAAAAAGAGACCCAGTACTTC
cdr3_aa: CSAPEVLGQKETQYF

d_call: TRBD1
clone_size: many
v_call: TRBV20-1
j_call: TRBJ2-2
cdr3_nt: TGCAGTGCCCCGACAGGGGTTGTATCCGGGAAGCTGTTTTTT
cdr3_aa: CSAPTGVVSGKLFF

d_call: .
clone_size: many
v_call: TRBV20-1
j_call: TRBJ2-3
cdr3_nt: TGCAGTGCACCGGGGGAGGGCACAGATACGCAGTATTTT
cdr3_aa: CSAPGEGTDTQYF

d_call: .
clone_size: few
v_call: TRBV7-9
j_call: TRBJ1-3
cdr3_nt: TGTGCCAGCAGCTCTGTACGGGTCAGCTCTGGAAACACCATATATTTT
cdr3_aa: CASSSVRVSSGNTIYF

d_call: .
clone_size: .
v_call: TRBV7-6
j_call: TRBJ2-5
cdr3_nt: TGTGCCAGCAGCTTAGACGGAAGCTGGGAGACCCAGTACTTC
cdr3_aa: CASSLDGSWETQYF

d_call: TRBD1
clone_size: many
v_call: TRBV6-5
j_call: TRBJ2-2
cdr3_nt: TGTGCCAGCAGGTTACAGGGGGCGGGCACCGGGGAGCTGTTTTTT
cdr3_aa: CASRLQGAGTGELFF

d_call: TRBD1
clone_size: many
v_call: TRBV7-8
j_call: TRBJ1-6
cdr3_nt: TGTGCCAGCAGCTTAGCCGGGACAGGGCAATCACCCCTCCACTTT
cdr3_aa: CASSLAGTGQSPLHF

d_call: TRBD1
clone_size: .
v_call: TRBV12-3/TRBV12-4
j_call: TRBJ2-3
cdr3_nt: TGTGCCAGCAGTCGACAGGGTCGCACAGATACGCAGTATTTT
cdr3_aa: CASSRQGRTDTQYF

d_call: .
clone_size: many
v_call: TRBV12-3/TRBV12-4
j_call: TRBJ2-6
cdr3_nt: TGTGCCAGCAGCCCGGCTCTATCTGGGGCCAACGTCCTGACTTTC
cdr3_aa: CASSPALSGANVLTF